One sample yielded the 32 T cell receptor beta chains listed below, sequenced in a study of T cells in women clearing cervical HPV infection. Method: immunoSEQ multiplex PCR; TCRdb's copy keeps in-frame clones and lacks some. This table lists about 40,000 clones. Sequencing was carried out using blood buffy coat. Receptors originate from a woman between 18 and 70 years old with a cervical HPV16 infection that either progressed to CIN3+ or cleared (not recorded which).

With respect to this clone: The read terminates 3 residues before the CDR3 end, so the remaining end is supplied by the germline J gene. This sequence joins TRBV5-3 and TRBJ2-5; TRBD1 aligns across 7 bases. TRBV5-3 is assigned to the ORF class and has an uncertain function. V gave up 5 bases and J gave up 2 bases; unmatched junction bases: 3. This CDR3 has 13 amino acids. The part of the CDR3 DNA that was read is TGTGCCAGAAGTTCGGGACAGCAAGAGACC. It codes for CARSSGQQET. The complete CDR3 reads CARSSGQQETQYF.

As regards this clone: The read terminates 3 residues ahead of where the CDR3 ends, so the germline J gene completes it. The chain combines TRBV6-1 with TRBJ1-2; 8 nucleotides line up with TRBD1. After removal of 4 bases from V and 4 bases from J, the junction contained 8 bases not matched to a gene. The CDR3 sequence is 15 residues long. The germline V gene has CDR1 MNHNS and CDR2 SASEGT. The CDR3 region is CASSALTGGGYGYTF. CDR3 bases read: TGTGCCAGCAGTGCCCTTACAGGGGGAGGCTATGGC.

The covered CDR3 bases are TGTGCCAGCACGGATAGAGGGCGCGGGGAAGAGACC. It is translated as CASTDRGRGEET. The complete CDR3 protein is CASTDRGRGEETQYF. This rearrangement joins TRBV7-8 to TRBJ2-5, with a tentative D call TRBD2 (6 bases). Sequencing ends 3 residues short of the CDR3 end; the germline J gene provides the rest. Germline lookup yields CDR1 SGHVS and CDR2 FQNEAQ. The CDR3 consists of 15 residues. Trimming cost V 7 bases and J 3 bases, with 18 bases left between them.

Details on this clone: With the read ending 3 residues before the CDR3 end, the germline J gene is used to fill in that end. The genes are TRBV5-1 and TRBJ2-1, with D unresolved. The CDR3 has 17 amino acids. V lost 4 bases and J 5 bases, leaving 22 bases between the germline ends. Germline CDR1 is SGHRS and CDR2 is YFSETQ. This CDR3 reads CASSPPLGRSPDNEQFF. The DNA read from the CDR3 is TGCGCCAGCAGCCCCCCGTTGGGCCGCTCCCCTGACAATGAG.

Of note for this clone: The CDR3 extends 3 residues past the end of the read, so its final part is completed from the germline J gene. The gene calls are TRBV19 and TRBJ2-1, with 9 bases identical to TRBD2. The CDR3 sequence is 16 residues long. Germline loops: CDR1 LNHDA, CDR2 SQIVND (reference sequence). Unmatched junction bases numbered 9, after V lost 4 bases and J lost 5 bases. CDR3 DNA (partial): TGTGCCAGTAGTAAACCTAGAGCGGGGGGACACAATGAG. This gives the protein CASSKPRAGGHNE. The entire CDR3 is CASSKPRAGGHNEQFF.

As for this clone: The read terminates 3 residues ahead of where the CDR3 ends, so the germline J gene completes it. This chain uses TRBV6-1 with TRBJ1-2; the D gene is possibly TRBD1 (6 bases). CDR1 MNHNS and CDR2 SASEGT come from the germline V gene. Trimming cost V 3 bases and J 7 bases, with 18 bases left between them. The CDR3 is 15 residues long. The CDR3 spells CASSDQQGLVRGYTF. The CDR3 bases that were read are TGTGCCAGCAGTGACCAACAGGGTCTCGTCCGTGGC.

Comment on this clone: The missing CDR3 end, 3 residues past where the read stops, is filled in from the germline J gene. The chain recombines TRBV20-1 with TRBJ2-5; TRBD2 is a possible D gene (6 bases). Looked up from germline, CDR1 is DFQATT and CDR2 is SNEGSKA (reference sequence). V was cut by 6 bases and J by 2 bases, with 13 bases left in between. The CDR3 spans 13 residues. CDR3 in amino acids: CSAQPGGQETQYF. The sequenced CDR3 bases are TGCAGTGCCCAACCCGGGGGACAAGAGACC.

As for this clone: Read sequence stops 3 residues before the CDR3 end, and the germline J gene provides the missing end. The rearrangement joins TRBV7-9 to TRBJ1-2, with no clear D. The CDR3 runs to 15 residues. Germline V gene sequence: CDR1 SEHNR, CDR2 FQNEAQ (reference sequence). The germline V and J ends were trimmed by 5 bases and 1 base, with 14 bases remaining between them. The CDR3 sequence: CASSAYVGVNYGYTF. CDR3 DNA (partial): TGTGCCAGCAGCGCCTACGTCGGGGTTAACTATGGC. Using reference TRBV7-9 and TRBJ1-2 for the parts outside the CDR3, the full variable domain is DTGVSQNPRHKITKRGQNVTFRCDPISEHNRLYWYRQTLGQGPEFLTYFQNEAQLEKSRLLSDRFSAERPKGSFSTLEIQRTEQGDSAMYLCASSAYVGVNYGYTFGSGTRLTVV.

The CDR3 DNA, read in part, is TGTGCCAGTAGTATAGAGGCACAGGGGTCCTACAATGAG. Its protein is CASSIEAQGSYNE. Given in full, the CDR3 is CASSIEAQGSYNEQFF. The chain is built from TRBV19 and TRBJ2-1; 7 bases align to TRBD1. The DNA ends 3 residues before the CDR3 does, and the rest of the CDR3 is filled in from the germline J gene. CDR3 size: 16 residues. Trimming cost V 0 bases and J 1 base; bases outside gene matches: 3. Germline values: CDR1 LNHDA, CDR2 SQIVND (reference sequence).

About this clone itself: The read ends 3 residues early relative to the CDR3; the germline J gene fills the gap. The chain joins TRBV7-3 to TRBJ1-1; 8 bases are a match to TRBD1. Germline V gene lookup returns CDR1 SGHTA and CDR2 FQGTGA. There are 17 residues in the CDR3. V gave up 1 base and J gave up 4 bases; unmatched junction bases: 11. CDR3 region: CASSLRDGTGGSTEAFF. The part of the CDR3 DNA that was read is TGTGCCAGCAGCTTAAGGGACGGAACAGGGGGGAGCACTGAA.

As to this clone: Read sequence stops 3 residues before the CDR3 end, and the germline J gene provides the missing end. The chain joins TRBV2 to TRBJ1-3; tentatively, D is TRBD1 (5 bases). This CDR3 region has 15 residues. Trimming took 3 bases from V and 2 from J, leaving 11 bases between them. Germline-derived CDR1 and CDR2 are SNHLY and FYNNEI. CDR3 residues: CASSDPGRAGNTIYF. The covered CDR3 bases are TGTGCCAGCAGTGACCCCGGCAGGGCTGGAAACACC.

Regarding this clone: The read ends 3 residues early relative to the CDR3; the germline J gene fills the gap. V usage is TRBV5-1 and J usage is TRBJ1-5; a weak D match, TRBD1 (5 bases). V lost 8 bases and J 0 bases, leaving 18 bases between the germline ends. The CDR3 runs 16 residues. The germline V gene has CDR1 SGHRS and CDR2 YFSETQ. The CDR3 sequence: CASTGDRPYSNQPQHF. The CDR3 bases that were read are TGCGCCAGTACAGGAGACCGACCATATAGCAATCAGCCC.

This clone registers medium-sized (0.01 to 0.1%) by frequency. This CDR3 is CASSPGQSLNTEAFF. CDR3 DNA (partial): TGTGCCAGCTCACCGGGACAATCATTGAACACTGAA. This chain uses TRBV18 with TRBJ1-1; D may be TRBD1 (6 bases). The read terminates 3 residues ahead of where the CDR3 ends, so the germline J gene completes it. The CDR3 consists of 15 residues. The V gene lost 3 bases and the J gene lost 0 bases, with 11 bases spanning the gap. Germline V lookup: CDR1 KGHSH, CDR2 LQKENI.

In regard to this clone: The CDR3 extends 3 residues past the end of the read, so its final part is completed from the germline J gene. The chain combines TRBV20-1 with TRBJ2-7; maybe TRBD1 (6 bases). There are 16 residues in the CDR3. Germline V CDR1 and CDR2: DFQATT, SNEGSKA (reference sequence). V was shortened by 1 base and J by 3 bases, with 19 bases between the two germline ends. CDR3 residues: CSARAPGRGALYEQYF. Incomplete CDR3 DNA: TGCAGTGCTAGAGCCCCGGGCAGGGGCGCTCTCTACGAG.

For this clone: From the germline J gene comes the end of the CDR3, since the read stops 3 residues before it. The J gene is TRBJ2-1, the V gene TRBV29-1; 9 bases fit TRBD1. Germline trimming cut 5 bases from V and 2 bases from J; bases unmatched to any gene: 7. In germline, CDR1 is SQVTM, CDR2 ANQGSEA. The CDR3 sequence is 15 residues long. CDR3 amino acids: CSVRGDRATYNEQFF. The CDR3 DNA, read in part, is TGCAGCGTTCGGGGGGACAGGGCCACCTACAATGAG.

Turning to this clone: The read is 3 residues too short to cover the CDR3 end, so that end is filled in from the germline J gene. The chain uses TRBV10-3 and TRBJ2-2; no firm D call. The CDR3 is 13 amino acids. The germline CDR1 and CDR2 sequences are ENHRY and SYGVKD. Between the trimmed V and J ends, which lost 10 bases and 3 bases, there was a span of 12 bases. CDR3 in amino acids: CATATADTGELFF. The CDR3 bases that were read are TGTGCCACCGCGACGGCGGACACCGGGGAG.

Details on this clone: The read ends 3 residues early relative to the CDR3; the germline J gene fills the gap. V gene TRBV2 combines with J gene TRBJ1-2, with D hard to call. The CDR3 sequence is 13 residues long. The germline V gene encodes CDR1 SNHLY and CDR2 FYNNEI. Trimming shortened V by 4 bases and J by 0 bases, and 6 bases separated the two germline ends. CDR3 DNA (partial): TGTGCCAGCAGTGCGTCAGCTAACTATGGC. Protein: CASSASANYG. Given in full, the CDR3 is CASSASANYGYTF.

With respect to this clone: The CDR3 goes on 3 residues after the read ends, and that part is filled in from the germline J gene. The V gene is TRBV10-3, the J gene TRBJ2-1; possible D gene TRBD1, 5 bases. The CDR3 totals 15 residues. Per the germline V gene, CDR1 is ENHRY and CDR2 is SYGVKD. V was shortened by 9 bases and J by 2 bases, with 17 bases between the two germline ends. Here the CDR3 reads CAMQDSGGTYNEQFF. The covered CDR3 bases are TGTGCCATGCAAGACAGTGGTGGAACCTACAATGAG.

A word on this clone: The read terminates 3 residues before the CDR3 end, so the remaining end is supplied by the germline J gene. The chain uses TRBV7-6 and TRBJ2-1; perhaps TRBD2 as D (5 bases). Germline V gives CDR1 SGHVS, CDR2 FNYEAQ. The V gene lost 0 bases and the J gene lost 9 bases, with 12 bases spanning the gap. This CDR3 has 14 amino acids. CDR3 loop: CASSLASSKGEQFF. The sequenced CDR3 bases are TGTGCCAGCAGCTTAGCGTCTAGCAAGGGTGAG.

For this clone: The CDR3 is cut off 3 residues early in the read; its end comes from the germline J gene. The chain uses TRBV13 and TRBJ2-5; D is tentatively TRBD1 or TRBD2 (5 bases each). The germline V gene has CDR1 PRHDT and CDR2 FYEKMQ (reference sequence). The CDR3 extends over 14 amino acids. Trimming left V 0 bases short and J 4 bases short, with 9 bases between. Partial CDR3 DNA: TGTGCCAGCAGCTTAGGCCAGAGGGGAGAGACC. Its translation: CASSLGQRGET. The whole CDR3 region reads CASSLGQRGETQYF.

Regarding this clone: The read stops 3 residues short of the end of the CDR3; the missing end is completed from the germline J gene. The J gene is TRBJ2-7, the V gene TRBV20-1, with TRBD1 identical over 7 bases. V shed 1 base, J shed 3 bases, and the junction held 12 bases outside the gene matches. Germline-derived CDR1 and CDR2 are DFQATT and SNEGSKA (reference sequence). This CDR3 has 16 amino acids. CDR3 DNA, as far as it was read: TGCAGTGCTAGAGTTCCCAGGGGGACAGCCATCTACGAG. Translating gives CSARVPRGTAIYE. The complete CDR3 reads CSARVPRGTAIYEQYF.

Remarks on this clone: The CDR3 end lies 3 residues beyond the end of the read and is filled in from the germline J gene. This rearrangement joins TRBV19 to TRBJ1-2; 9 bases are shared with TRBD1. The CDR3 is 17 amino acids. Germline trimming cut 4 bases from V and 5 bases from J; bases unmatched to any gene: 14. Germline-derived CDR1 and CDR2 are LNHDA and SQIVND (reference sequence). The CDR3 DNA, read in part, is TGTGCCAGTAGTAGGGGACAGGGCTATGGAGTAGTGTATGGC. Translation: CASSRGQGYGVVYG. The entire CDR3 protein reads CASSRGQGYGVVYGYTF.

On this clone: Read coverage stops 3 residues before the CDR3 terminus; the germline J gene supplies the remainder. The V gene is TRBV19, the J gene TRBJ1-6; 9 bases align to TRBD1. Per germline, CDR1 LNHDA and CDR2 SQIVND (reference sequence). This CDR3 comprises 14 residues. V shed 10 bases and J 10 bases; nucleotides not matched to a gene: 11. CDR3 DNA, as far as it was read: TGTGCCACGGCGTCGGGACAGGGACAGTCACCC. As protein: CATASGQGQSP. The full CDR3 protein is CATASGQGQSPLHF.

Incomplete CDR3 DNA: TGCAGTGCTAGAGAGCCCGACAGGGCTCTCACCGGGGAG. Its translation: CSAREPDRALTGE. The whole CDR3 sequence is CSAREPDRALTGELFF. V is TRBV20-1 and J is TRBJ2-2, with 7 bases fitting TRBD1. Sequencing ends 3 residues short of the CDR3 end; the germline J gene provides the rest. Germline trimming cut 0 bases from V and 4 bases from J; bases unmatched to any gene: 8. Germline loops: CDR1 DFQATT, CDR2 SNEGSKA (reference sequence). The CDR3 loop spans 16 amino acids.

To note about this clone: Coverage ceases 3 residues before the CDR3 finishes, and the germline J gene fills in the end. V is TRBV5-1 and J is TRBJ2-5, with 7 nucleotides matching TRBD2. CDR3 length equals 14 residues. Germline CDR1 SGHRS, CDR2 YFSETQ. V gave up 4 bases and J gave up 5 bases; unmatched junction bases: 8. The CDR3 region is CASSPSRGDETQYF. The covered CDR3 bases are TGCGCCAGCAGCCCCAGTCGGGGGGATGAGACC.

On this clone: The read ends 3 residues early relative to the CDR3; the germline J gene fills the gap. The J gene is TRBJ2-3, the V gene TRBV7-8; TRBD1 matches at 8 bases. V was pared by 0 bases and J by 1 base, with 0 bases of the junction left unmatched. CDR3 length equals 15 residues. The germline gives CDR1 SGHVS, CDR2 FQNEAQ. The DNA read from the CDR3 is TGTGCCAGCAGCTTAGCACAGGGGGGCACAGATACG. Translated, it gives CASSLAQGGTDT. In full, the CDR3 is CASSLAQGGTDTQYF.

The sequenced part of the CDR3 DNA is TGTGCCAGCAGTGAAGTCCGACAGAGAGCTAACTATGGC. Encoded protein: CASSEVRQRANYG. The whole CDR3 protein is CASSEVRQRANYGYTF. The rearrangement joins TRBV6-1 to TRBJ1-2; D perhaps matches TRBD1 (5 bases). The read is 3 residues too short to cover the CDR3 end, so that end is filled in from the germline J gene. The CDR3 length is 16 residues. CDR1 MNHNS and CDR2 SASEGT come from the germline V gene. The V and J ends lost 1 base and 0 bases respectively, with 12 bases between them.

With regard to this clone: Read data end 3 residues before the CDR3 end; the end is taken from the germline J gene. The V gene is TRBV6-1, the J gene TRBJ1-1; 7 bases are shared with TRBD1. Germline CDR1 MNHNS, CDR2 SASEGT. The CDR3 length is 13 residues. CDR3 DNA (partial): TGTGCCAGCAGTGAACGACAGGGACAAGAG. This sequence encodes CASSERQGQE. The whole CDR3 is CASSERQGQEAFF.

Comments on this clone: Sequencing ends 3 residues short of the CDR3 end; the germline J gene provides the rest. This rearrangement joins TRBV30 to TRBJ1-3; 7 nucleotides line up with TRBD1. The V segment lost 3 bases and the J segment 7 bases; nucleotides outside the gene matches: 12. In germline, CDR1 is GTSNPN, CDR2 SVGIG (reference sequence). This CDR3 spans 15 amino acids. The sequenced CDR3 bases are TGTGCCTGGAGCATGACAGGGAATTATAGGAACACC. Amino acid sequence: CAWSMTGNYRNT. The entire CDR3 reads CAWSMTGNYRNTIYF.

Worth noting for this clone: Read sequence stops 3 residues before the CDR3 end, and the germline J gene provides the missing end. V usage is TRBV2 and J usage is TRBJ1-3; TRBD1 is a possible D gene (6 bases). This CDR3 contains 17 residues. The ends were cut back, 2 bases at V and 4 bases at J, with 18 bases in the middle. Germline V lookup: CDR1 SNHLY, CDR2 FYNNEI. CDR3 in amino acids: CASSEPGGALGGNTIYF. The part of the CDR3 DNA that was read is TGTGCCAGCAGTGAACCGGGGGGGGCCCTGGGAGGAAACACC.

On this clone: The read stops 3 residues short of the end of the CDR3; the missing end is completed from the germline J gene. The chain has TRBV19 and TRBJ2-2; 8 bases fit TRBD1. The CDR3 covers 14 residues. Germline CDR1 LNHDA, CDR2 SQIVND (reference sequence). Trimming cost V 10 bases and J 2 bases; bases outside gene matches: 6. The CDR3 here is CATRQGTNTGELFF. The CDR3 DNA, read in part, is TGTGCCACCAGACAGGGGACAAACACCGGGGAG.

Remarks on this clone: The sequence runs out 3 residues before the end of the CDR3; the remainder is reconstructed from the germline J gene. The V and J genes are TRBV11-2 and TRBJ2-1; D is uncertain. Germline V CDR1 and CDR2: SGHAT, FQNNGV. V was cut by 5 bases and J by 7 bases, with 18 bases left in between. The CDR3 covers 15 residues. The chain's CDR3 is CASSRFQAIDNEQFF. The CDR3 bases that were read are TGTGCCAGCAGCCGGTTCCAGGCAATTGATAATGAG.